This TCR beta chain appears in the sequencing data of a study of shared clonotypes between healthy human individuals (dated by TCRdb to about 2020). Study-wide context: The cohort comprised a couple of women and a few men aged 18 to 49 years. To estimate repertoire size and how much clonotype sharing occurs between individuals, the study deeply sequenced the blood TCR repertoires of several healthy adults. Different laboratories and diverse techniques were used to prepare libraries and sequence TCR repertoires, to increase sequencing depth and limit assay-specific biases. Per donor, leukapheresis produced somewhere between about 0.94 and 9 billion PBMCs. For each donor, three plates each were used for CD4 naive and CD4 memory, two plates were used for CD8 naive, and one plate was used for CD8 memory.

TCR CDR3 regions were amplified from genomic DNA by multiplex PCR using the deep immunoSEQ assay. Extracted genomic DNA from each cell subset was distributed evenly across all wells of several immunoSEQ 96-well plates, and each plate was treated as a replicate. For sorted subsets, each replicate PCR was loaded with 200 to 250 ng genomic DNA, equivalent to 25,000 to 35,000 T cell genomes. Purified libraries were measured with a Qubit 3.0 fluorometer, size-checked on a Bioanalyzer 2100, and measured again with the KAPA Library Quantification kit. Each immunoSEQ 96-well plate was sequenced on its own single-read 150-cycle Illumina NextSeq 550 flow cell. In the source study's methods: The immunoSEQ output contained only junctional sequences without quality scores, so filtering could not match that applied to full-length reads. Sequences were annotated with PyIR, a Python wrapper for IgBLAST v1.9, using IMGT germline references to assign V/J genes and CDR3. Reads with weak V/J assignments (E-value above 1e-6), missing CDR3, stop codons, out-of-frame junctions, or ambiguous translated residues were removed. V3J clonotypes were defined as sequences sharing the same inferred V gene, J gene, and CDR3 amino acid sequence. Percentage overlap between repertoires was calculated by dividing the number of shared unique clonotypes by the size of the smaller repertoire. RTK rarefaction, the Chao1 estimator, and Recon v2.1 estimates of unobserved clonotypes were used to assess repertoire richness. Generation probabilities were computed with OLGA for all TCRbeta clonotypes obtained by the gDNA method from four donors. Held by TCRdb, this immuneACCESS table contains in-frame sequences only and omits some clones. Under half of the omission traces to an unresolved V gene where checked; the cause of the rest is unknown. For V, J and clone size, that table is used; D and trimming come from the DNA. This sample is represented by 640,000 or so clones; around 72% of them were singletons. Clones ranked in the top ten supply under 2% of the sample.

The germline V gene (reference sequence) specifies MNHEY as CDR1 and SMNVEV as CDR2. The junction shows trimming of 6 bases on V and 0 bases on J, and the gene matches do not reach 7 bases of it. Inclusive of the bounding cysteine and phenylalanine, the CDR3 is 16 residues long. The read is trimmed to its CDR3 DNA, 48 bases read in frame from base 1. Findings and caveats that apply to the study as a whole: Based on pairwise subsampling, the degree of clonotype sharing among donors was expected to be affected by sequencing depth. The small number of donors limited the genetic and exposure-history diversity represented. When a handful of donors were compared, the shared fraction of clonotypes was around 5.1% for naive CD4, less than 4% for naive CD8, about 2.4% for memory CD4, and 0.35% to 0.4% for memory CD8. Larger estimated clonotype richness was generally found for naive subsets than for memory subsets. Compared with non-shared clonotypes, clonotypes shared by all four sorted-subset donors had higher generation probabilities. Rarefaction of sorted-subset datasets indicated incomplete sequencing despite the large sequencing depth. Sampling was limited to blood, and TCR repertoires in tissue likely differ from TCR repertoires in blood.

A remark on this clone: No cognate antigen has been identified for it. Base qualities were left out, and no much larger clone turns up one base away.

The donors were healthy, HIV-negative adults with no recently reported acute infections or vaccinations. Only Caucasian adults living in Nashville, Tennessee, USA were represented among the donors. CD4+ T cells were enriched by magnetic negative selection; naive cells were then positively selected on CD45RA, and the negative fraction formed the memory subset. Blood was collected by leukapheresis, and PBMCs were isolated by Ficoll-Histopaque density gradient centrifugation and then cryopreserved in liquid nitrogen vapor phase. Analytical flow cytometry was used to check the purity and quantity of every magnetically sorted T cell population. Genomic DNA was isolated from each sorted fraction and quantified by UV absorbance on a Nanodrop 2000c.

Input material: memory CD4+ T cells sorted from blood. The cell subset or site tag for this specimen amounts to: CD45RA-negative fraction. The TCR was taken from a woman aged 25 to 39 in good health. Recombination connected TRBV27 to TRBJ1-2; 10 nucleotides in the junction match TRBD1. The DNA is TGTGCCAGCAGACCTCACGGACAGGGGGCTAACTATGGCTACACCTTC. It translates to CASRPHGQGANYGYTF.